Only one count was recorded for the clone carrying this T cell receptor beta chain. These data come from a study of blood T cell repertoires in COVID-19. As for the study in general: From the United States, Italy and Spain came samples of acute and convalescent COVID-19.

Profiling relied on immunoSEQ multiplex PCR, and the TCRdb table lists in-frame clones only, not all of them. Seen here are about 100,000 clones, around four fifths observed once, and the top ten hold about an eighth. The CDR3 spans 16 residues. Germline V gene data show CDR1 as SGHRS and CDR2 as YFSETQ. J lost 5 bases, V lost 4 bases, and 11 bases had no gene match. The V and J genes are TRBV5-1 and TRBJ2-1; 8 nucleotides match TRBD2. The sequence was obtained from a man aged 45-60 years with active or convalescent COVID-19. The sequencing sample was made of peripheral blood. As DNA, the CDR3 is TGCGCCAGCAGCCGAAGCGGGAGTAGGGACCACAATGAGCAGTTCTTC. This codes for CASSRSGSRDHNEQFF. The complete variable domain, with remaining parts taken from reference TRBV5-1 and TRBJ2-1, reads KAGVTQTPRYLIKTRGQQVTLSCSPISGHRSVSWYQQTPGQGLQFLFEYFSETQRNKGNFPGRFSGRQFSNSRSEMNVSTLELGDSALYLCASSRSGSRDHNEQFFGPGTRLTVL.